The T cell receptor beta chain described here comes from a study of cytomegalovirus exposure and HLA in healthy donors. Study observations and caveats: Highest at DRB1 and lowest at HLA-C, TCR association rates differed among HLA loci in a later analysis.

The count of this clone is one. The antigen is undetermined. This CDR3 is built from 13 residues. Between the trimmed V and J ends, which lost 6 bases and 1 base, there was a span of 9 bases. The germline gives CDR1 SGHTA, CDR2 FQGTGA. The PCR employed 60 Vbeta primers together with 13 Jbeta primers. This table comes from immunoSEQ multiplex PCR, and its TCRdb copy is limited to in-frame clones, with some not included. The sample yields approximately 100,000 clones, 85% to 90% seen once. The J gene is TRBJ1-1, the V gene TRBV7-3; tentative D call: TRBD1 (5 bases). The sample consisted of PBMCs. The receptor comes from a man aged 30 to 39 in good health and CMV-seronegative. This CDR3 reads CASSYRWNTEAFF. CDR3 DNA sequence: TGTGCCAGCAGTTACAGGTGGAACACTGAAGCTTTCTTT.